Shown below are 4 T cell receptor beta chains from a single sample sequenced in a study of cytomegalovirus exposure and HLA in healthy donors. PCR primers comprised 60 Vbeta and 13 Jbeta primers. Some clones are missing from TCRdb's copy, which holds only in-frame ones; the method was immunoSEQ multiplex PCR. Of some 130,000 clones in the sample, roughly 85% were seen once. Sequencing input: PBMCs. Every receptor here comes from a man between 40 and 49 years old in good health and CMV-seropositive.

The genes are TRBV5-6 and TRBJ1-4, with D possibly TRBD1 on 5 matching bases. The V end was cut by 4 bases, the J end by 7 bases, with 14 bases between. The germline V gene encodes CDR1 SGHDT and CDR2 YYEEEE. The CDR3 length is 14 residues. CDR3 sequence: CASSRQNSIEKLFF. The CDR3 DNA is TGTGCCAGCAGCCGACAGAACTCAATTGAAAAACTGTTTTTT.

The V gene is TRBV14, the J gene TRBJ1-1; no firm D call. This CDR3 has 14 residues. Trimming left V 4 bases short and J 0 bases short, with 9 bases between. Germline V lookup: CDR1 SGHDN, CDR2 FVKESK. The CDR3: CASSRRHVNTEAFF. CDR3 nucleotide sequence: TGTGCCAGCAGCCGTCGACACGTGAACACTGAAGCTTTCTTT.

DNA of the CDR3: TGCGCCAGCAGCTCTCAGGGGGAAAACACCATATATTTT. Protein product: CASSSQGENTIYF. The V and J genes are TRBV5-1 and TRBJ1-3; 7 bases are shared with TRBD1. Losses at the gene ends were 3 bases for V and 6 bases for J; bases not matched to a gene: 3. From germline, CDR1 is SGHRS and CDR2 YFSETQ. This CDR3 has 13 amino acids.

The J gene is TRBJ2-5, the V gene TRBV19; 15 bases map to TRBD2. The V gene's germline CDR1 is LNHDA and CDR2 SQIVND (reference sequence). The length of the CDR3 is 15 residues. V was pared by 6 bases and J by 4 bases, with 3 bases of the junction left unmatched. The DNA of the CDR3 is TGTGCCAGTAGGGGGGGACTAGCGGGAGGAGAGACCCAGTACTTC. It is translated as CASRGGLAGGETQYF.